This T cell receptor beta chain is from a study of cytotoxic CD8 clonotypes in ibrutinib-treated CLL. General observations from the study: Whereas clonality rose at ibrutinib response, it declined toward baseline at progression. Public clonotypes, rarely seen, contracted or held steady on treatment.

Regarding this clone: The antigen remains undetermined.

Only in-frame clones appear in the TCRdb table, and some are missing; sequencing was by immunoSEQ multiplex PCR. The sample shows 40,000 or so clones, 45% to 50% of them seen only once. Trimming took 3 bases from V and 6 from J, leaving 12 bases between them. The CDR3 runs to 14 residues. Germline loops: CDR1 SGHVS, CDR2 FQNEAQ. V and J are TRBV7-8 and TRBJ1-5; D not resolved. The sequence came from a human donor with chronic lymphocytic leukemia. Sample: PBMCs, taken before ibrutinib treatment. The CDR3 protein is CASSFAGKRQPQHF. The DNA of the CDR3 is TGTGCCAGCAGCTTCGCGGGGAAGCGTCAGCCCCAGCATTTT.